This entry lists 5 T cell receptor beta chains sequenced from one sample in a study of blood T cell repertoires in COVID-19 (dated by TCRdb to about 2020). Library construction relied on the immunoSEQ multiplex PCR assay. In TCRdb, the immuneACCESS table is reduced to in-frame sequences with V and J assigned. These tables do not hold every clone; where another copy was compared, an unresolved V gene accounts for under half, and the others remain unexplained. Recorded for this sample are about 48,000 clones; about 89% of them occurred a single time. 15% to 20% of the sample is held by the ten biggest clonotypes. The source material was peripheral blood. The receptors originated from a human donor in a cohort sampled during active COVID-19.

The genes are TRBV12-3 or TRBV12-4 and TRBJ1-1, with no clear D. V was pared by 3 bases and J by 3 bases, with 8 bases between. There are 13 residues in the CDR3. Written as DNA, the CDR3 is TGTGCCAGCAGTTTTCAGCGCGACACTGAAGCTTTCTTT. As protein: CASSFQRDTEAFF.

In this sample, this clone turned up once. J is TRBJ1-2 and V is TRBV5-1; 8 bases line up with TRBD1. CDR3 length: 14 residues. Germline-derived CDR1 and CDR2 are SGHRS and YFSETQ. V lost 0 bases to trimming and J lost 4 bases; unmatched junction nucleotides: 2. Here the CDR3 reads CASSLGQGSYGYTF. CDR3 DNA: TGCGCCAGCAGCTTGGGACAGGGGTCCTATGGCTACACCTTC.

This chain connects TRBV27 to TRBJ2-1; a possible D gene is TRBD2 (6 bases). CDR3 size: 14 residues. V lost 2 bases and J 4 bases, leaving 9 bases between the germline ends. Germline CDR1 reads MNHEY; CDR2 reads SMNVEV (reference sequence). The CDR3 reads CASSLAGPYNEQFF. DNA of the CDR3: TGTGCCAGCAGTTTAGCGGGGCCTTACAATGAGCAGTTCTTC.

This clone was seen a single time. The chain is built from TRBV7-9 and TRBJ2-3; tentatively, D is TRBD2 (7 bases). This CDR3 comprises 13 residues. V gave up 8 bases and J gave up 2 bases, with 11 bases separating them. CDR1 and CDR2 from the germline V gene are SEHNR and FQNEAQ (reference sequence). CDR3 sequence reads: CASGGGATDTQYF. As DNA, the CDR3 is TGTGCCAGCGGAGGGGGGGCCACAGATACGCAGTATTTT.

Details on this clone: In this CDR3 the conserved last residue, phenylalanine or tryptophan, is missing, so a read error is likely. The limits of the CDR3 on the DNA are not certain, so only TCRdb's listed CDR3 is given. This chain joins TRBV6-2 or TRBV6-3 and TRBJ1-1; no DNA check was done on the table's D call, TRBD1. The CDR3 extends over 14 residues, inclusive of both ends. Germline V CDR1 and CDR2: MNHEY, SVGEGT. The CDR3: CASSSPSGTGGLKA.